This T cell receptor beta chain comes out of a study of siplizumab effects on memory and regulatory T cells (dated by TCRdb to 2018 to 2020). For the study in its entirety: The study looked at the effect of siplizumab, an anti-CD2 antibody, on alloreactive T-cell subsets in allogeneic mixed lymphocyte reactions made from human PBMCs.

Study-wide findings and limitations: Siplizumab significantly lowered the cumulative frequency of alloreactive sequences that could be traced to unstimulated CD4+ memory T cells. About 80-97% of proliferating CD4+ or CD8+ clones could not be given a naive or memory phenotype. Whether proliferating Tregs from siplizumab cultures actually had suppressive function was not functionally confirmed. Greater diversity appeared to be present in unstimulated naive T cells than in memory T cells, and a substantial contribution to the alloresponse seemed to be made by naive cells. Sequences below about 10^-5 frequency were poorly captured, so only a minor fraction of alloreactive clones could be mapped to unstimulated subsets. In reactions with siplizumab, an average of approximately 69% of mappable alloreactive CD4+ clones were Treg-derived, compared with 25% to 30% in control reactions.

The method was the immunoSEQ multiplex PCR assay. The deep sequencing platform assayed approximately 100,000 TCR templates per sample. Genomic DNA extracted from sorted T cells was used for TCRbeta CDR3 sequencing. For the original study's pipeline: The R programming language was used for clonal analysis of TCRbeta CDR3 data. Alloreactive CD4+ and CD8+ clones were defined by comparing unstimulated samples with post-reaction CFSE-low samples. Alloreactive CD4+ clones were assigned to regulatory or non-regulatory origin by matching sequences to sorted unstimulated Treg and non-Treg repertoires. TCRdb provides this immuneACCESS table in a form limited to in-frame rearrangements. Some clones are lacking; in checked studies, under half of them reflect an unresolved V gene, and why the rest are absent is not known. V, J and clone size reflect that table, while D and trimming were determined from the DNA. For this sample the table gives 90,000 to 120,000 clones, of which over 90% were detected only once. The ten largest clones represent approximately 0.6% of the sample.

From the cysteine through the phenylalanine, the CDR3 covers 15 amino acids. The only DNA kept is the CDR3, 45 bases in frame from the first base. The CDR1 and CDR2 encoded by the germline V gene are LGHNA and YNFKEQ. V and J are trimmed by 3 bases and 8 bases, and the gene matches miss 7 bases of the junction. Worth noting for this clone: Its specific antigen is unknown. One base away there is no much larger clone; base qualities are not given.

Sorted unstimulated T cells and proliferating T cells recovered from mixed lymphocyte reactions were subjected to TCRbeta CDR3 sequencing. Fresh whole blood from about eleven HLA-typed healthy donors served as the source for isolating PBMCs. To map where alloreactive clones came from, unstimulated CD4+ regulatory T cells were FACS-sorted. The rearranged chain carries TRBV4-2 and TRBJ2-1, with 10 central nucleotides matching TRBD2. The sequence came from a human donor in good health. Sequencing was performed on Tregs sorted from blood. Here is the DNA: TGTGCCAGCAGCCAGCCAACTAGCGGGAAGGATGAGCAGTTCTTC. It encodes CASSQPTSGKDEQFF.